This TCR beta chain comes out of a study of T-cell memory formation after mild COVID-19. Study findings and constraints: Day 37-peaking second-wave clones had unconfirmed SARS-CoV-2 specificity. Contracting clones from day 15 to 85 showed balanced CD4/CD8; later expanders favored CD4+.

At least ten counts were recorded for this clonotype. The antigen remains undetermined. The authors produced TCR alpha and TCR beta cDNA libraries with sample barcodes and UMIs by 5'RACE using constant-segment primers. TCRdb ran MiXCR on the 5' RACE reads and lists one entry per CDR3 protein. The sample consists of under 150,000 distinct CDR3 sequences, about 24% of them appearing once. CDR3 length: 14 residues. Germline CDR1 and CDR2: MNHEY and SVGEGT. The junction had 5 bases not matched to a gene; V was cut back by 5 bases and J by 4 bases. Sequencing was done on a sample of PBMCs or a T cell subset sorted from them (not recorded which). The V gene is TRBV6-2 or TRBV6-3, the J gene TRBJ2-5, with 9 bases that match TRBD2. This receptor was identified in a man between 18 and 29 years old who had mild COVID-19 (a few samples of this study predate the infection). Cell type and time point are not known. CDR3: CASSNGLATETQYF. Written as DNA, the CDR3 is TGTGCCAGCAGTAACGGACTAGCGACAGAGACCCAGTACTTC.